The entry that follows covers one T cell receptor beta chain sequence. The data were obtained in a study of blood T cell repertoires in COVID-19. Data came from immunoSEQ multiplex PCR; TCRdb stores just in-frame clones and leaves some out. Among 25,000 to 35,000 clones listed, approximately 86% were seen once. Trimming cost V 8 bases and J 1 base, with 11 bases left between them. Germline-derived CDR1 and CDR2 are SGHNT and YENEEA. The CDR3 is 13 amino acids. The receptor was derived from a human donor in a cohort sampled during active COVID-19. The donor label of this sample is uncertain. What was sequenced was peripheral blood. The chain has TRBV11-3 and TRBJ1-1; D ambiguous. The CDR3 sequence: CASARGPNTEAFF. The CDR3 DNA reads as TGTGCCAGCGCCCGCGGTCCGAACACTGAAGCTTTCTTT.